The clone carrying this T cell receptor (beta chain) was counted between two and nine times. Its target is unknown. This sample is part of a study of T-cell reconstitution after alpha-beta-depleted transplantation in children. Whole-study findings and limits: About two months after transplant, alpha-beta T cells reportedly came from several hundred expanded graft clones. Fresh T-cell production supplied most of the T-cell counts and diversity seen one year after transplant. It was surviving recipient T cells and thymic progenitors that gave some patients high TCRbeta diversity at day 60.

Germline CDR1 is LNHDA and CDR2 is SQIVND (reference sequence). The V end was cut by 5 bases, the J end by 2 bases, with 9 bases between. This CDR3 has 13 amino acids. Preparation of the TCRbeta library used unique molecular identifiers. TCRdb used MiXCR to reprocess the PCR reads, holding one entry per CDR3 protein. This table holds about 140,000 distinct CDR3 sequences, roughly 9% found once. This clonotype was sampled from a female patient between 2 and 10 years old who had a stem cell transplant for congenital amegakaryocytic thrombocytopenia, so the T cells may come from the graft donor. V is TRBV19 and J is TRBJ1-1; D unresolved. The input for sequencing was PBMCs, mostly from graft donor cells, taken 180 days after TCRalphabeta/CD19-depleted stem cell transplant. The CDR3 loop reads CASSPPRNTEAFF. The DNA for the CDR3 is TGTGCCAGTAGTCCCCCGCGAAACACTGAAGCTTTCTTT.